A selection of T cell receptor beta chains follows, all from one sample in a study of long-term antiretroviral therapy in people with HIV. The table came from immunoSEQ multiplex PCR; TCRdb's copy has only in-frame clones and leaves some out. The sample has approximately 32,000 clones, about 80% seen once. The sample here was unsorted PBMCs, taken 0.4 years before starting antiretroviral therapy. The receptors come from a young man with HIV. Each CDR3 is given with its conserved first and last residue. Fields, in order: J gene, CDR3 length, V gene, CDR3 protein.

J: TRBJ2-7
length: 13
V: TRBV5-4
CDR3: CASSLGVLDEQYF

J: TRBJ1-1
length: 14
V: TRBV27
CDR3: CASSLSGRGTEAFF

J: TRBJ2-7
length: 15
V: TRBV6-5
CDR3: CASSGGQGVSYEQYF

J: TRBJ2-1
length: 13
V: TRBV30
CDR3: CAWSWTSVVEQFF

J: TRBJ1-2
length: 15
V: TRBV6-6
CDR3: CASSYSFRDSYGYTF

J: TRBJ2-1
length: 14
V: TRBV30
CDR3: CAWNSVAGVHEQFF

J: TRBJ2-1
length: 17
V: TRBV5-5
CDR3: CASSWGLAGAVYNEQFF

J: TRBJ2-1
length: 16
V: TRBV9
CDR3: CASSVGASGNYNEQFF

J: TRBJ2-1
length: 12
V: TRBV14
CDR3: CASSQSGTEQFF

J: TRBJ2-1
length: 15
V: TRBV27
CDR3: CASSFRDRSYNEQFF

J: TRBJ1-2
length: 14
V: TRBV30
CDR3: CAWSAAGINDGYTF

J: TRBJ2-3
length: 14
V: TRBV5-1
CDR3: CASSRGQGTDTQYF

J: TRBJ1-5
length: 14
V: TRBV19
CDR3: CASSPGASNQPQHF

J: TRBJ2-2
length: 16
V: TRBV5-1
CDR3: CASSLDPRANTGELFF

J: TRBJ1-6
length: 16
V: TRBV6-5
CDR3: CASSFGGWAVDSPLHF

J: TRBJ1-5
length: 16
V: TRBV4-2
CDR3: CASSQEGQGGVQPQHF

J: TRBJ1-2
length: 15
V: TRBV19
CDR3: CASSPLLMGNYGYTF

J: TRBJ1-3
length: 17
V: TRBV13
CDR3: CASSSNFGTSSGNTIYF

J: TRBJ2-3
length: 16
V: TRBV5-1
CDR3: CASSTRDSRNTDTQYF

J: TRBJ2-7
length: 14
V: TRBV27
CDR3: CASSPGGAAYEQYF

J: TRBJ1-4
length: 14
V: TRBV15
CDR3: CATSEDRRLVKLFF

J: TRBJ1-1
length: 16
V: TRBV19
CDR3: CASFSGGAPMNTEAFF

J: TRBJ2-3
length: 18
V: TRBV7-8
CDR3: CASSSSLQTAGGTDTQYF

J: TRBJ2-3
length: 16
V: TRBV7-3
CDR3: CASSLTVAGAGDTQYF

J: TRBJ2-1
length: 13
V: TRBV6-5
CDR3: CASSYGGDNEQFF

J: TRBJ2-2
length: 14
V: TRBV19
CDR3: CASWRPSNTGELFF

J: TRBJ1-1
length: 15
V: TRBV25-1
CDR3: CASSATLRGGTEAFF

J: TRBJ1-2
length: 15
V: TRBV5-1
CDR3: CASSPFSRETYGYTF

J: TRBJ2-7
length: 13
V: TRBV28
CDR3: CASLSLENYEQYF

J: TRBJ2-1
length: 15
V: TRBV18
CDR3: CASSPSSGGASEQFF

J: TRBJ1-5
length: 14
V: TRBV30
CDR3: CAWSIQGPDQPQHF

J: TRBJ1-2
length: 14
V: TRBV6-6
CDR3: CASSYAPGNYGYTF